The present entry profiles one T cell receptor (beta chain) with its context. Its target is unknown. The record originates from a study of CD4 T cells in relation to SARS-CoV-2 and coronaviruses. Study conclusions and caveats: Crossreactivity was assessed only for spike protein, not other viral proteins. According to naive versus memory sequencing, detected responses are memory recall, not newly primed.

Deep TCR-beta sequencing used DNA from uncultured naive and memory CD4+ T cells. Data came from immunoSEQ multiplex PCR; TCRdb stores just in-frame clones and leaves some out. The sample lists about 68,000 clones, 80% to 95% seen once, with approximately 0.25% in the top ten. Unexposed donor CD4+ T cells date from 2011-2018, before the COVID-19 pandemic. Trimming at V came to 7 bases and at J to 5 bases, leaving 11 bases not matched to a gene. Germline V gene data show CDR1 as GTSNPN and CDR2 as SVGIG (reference sequence). The length of the CDR3 is 15 residues. The rearrangement uses TRBV30 and TRBJ2-3, with TRBD2 matching over 11 bases. Sequenced sample: naive CD4+ T cells from PBMCs. Subset indicated: naive CD4+ T cells isolated by negative enrichment. The sequence was collected from a human donor in good health. CDR3 amino acids: CASTLLAGDGDTQYF. In DNA, the CDR3 is TGTGCCTCAACCTTACTAGCGGGAGACGGAGATACGCAGTATTTT.